Following are 19 T cell receptor beta chains from one sample sequenced in a study of low-dose radiotherapy and immunotherapy resistance in tumors. Primers targeting TRAV and TRBV primed first-strand cDNA, covering alpha and beta chains. The authors amplified TCRs for roughly 20 PCR cycles with a constant-region primer and a V-primer adapter. TCRdb reprocessed the reads via MiXCR and lists one record per CDR3 protein. The sample carries more than 50,000 distinct CDR3 sequences, around a quarter recorded once. Time point defined: before trial treatment. Specimen: PBMCs, collected before treatment. The receptors stem from a male donor with rectosigmoid adenocarcinoma.

This clonotype appeared once. A far larger clone is one nucleotide away, so this likely arose from a read error. The chain links TRBV6-1 to TRBJ2-7; TRBD2 is a possible D gene (6 bases). Germline CDR1 is MNHNS and CDR2 is SASEGT. Trimming removed 10 bases at V and 7 bases at J, with 17 bases between. CDR3 length: 12 amino acids. DNA for the CDR3: TGTGCCACTAGGACTAACTACAATGAGCAGTACTTC. It encodes CATRTNYNEQYF.

This clonotype occurred many times. The rearrangement joins TRBV10-3 to TRBJ2-7; D may be TRBD1 or TRBD2 (5 bases each). V was pared by 8 bases and J by 7 bases, with 15 bases between. Per germline, CDR1 ENHRY and CDR2 SYGVKD. CDR3 length: 12 residues. DNA for the CDR3: TGTGCCATCTGGGACCTACGTAAGGAGCAGTACTTC. It is translated as CAIWDLRKEQYF.

This clonotype was observed at least ten times. This sequence joins TRBV7-9 and TRBJ2-1; either TRBD1 or TRBD2 may fit D (6 bases each). This CDR3 has 14 residues. V was shortened by 8 bases and J by 4 bases, with 15 bases between the two germline ends. CDR1 is SEHNR and CDR2 is FQNEAQ in the germline V gene (reference sequence). The CDR3 loop reads CASCRGPEYNEQFF. The CDR3 DNA sequence: TGTGCCAGCTGCCGGGGGCCCGAATACAATGAGCAGTTCTTC.

The J gene is TRBJ2-2, the V gene TRBV5-1; 9 nucleotides match TRBD1. Germline V gives CDR1 SGHRS, CDR2 YFSETQ. The CDR3 consists of 14 residues. J lost 7 bases, V lost 3 bases, and 4 bases had no gene match. DNA of the CDR3: TGCGCCAGCAGCTGGGACAGGGAGGACGGGGAGCTGTTTTTT. Translated, it gives CASSWDREDGELFF.

This clonotype was seen ten or more times. This chain joins TRBV12-3 or TRBV12-4 and TRBJ2-7, with unresolved D. The V end lost 5 bases, the J end lost 3 bases, and 5 bases lay between the germline ends. The CDR3 is 11 residues long. CDR3 in amino acids: CASSPDYEQYF. Written as DNA, the CDR3 is TGTGCCAGCAGTCCTGACTACGAGCAGTACTTC.

To note about this clonotype: A far larger clone differs by one base, so this is likely a read error. The CDR3 is CASSPGLARSYEQFF. CDR3 coding DNA: TGTGCCAGCAGCCCAGGACTAGCGAGGTCCTACGAGCAGTTCTTC. The chain joins TRBV7-9 to TRBJ2-1; 9 bases align to TRBD2. The germline gives CDR1 SEHNR, CDR2 FQNEAQ (reference sequence). The CDR3 totals 15 residues. V lost 5 bases, J lost 10 bases, and 12 bases stayed unmatched.

This clonotype was recorded at least ten times. This chain joins TRBV6-5 and TRBJ2-7; D is possibly TRBD2 (5 bases). Per germline, CDR1 MNHEY and CDR2 SVGAGI. The CDR3 covers 15 residues. With 6 bases removed from V and 6 bases from J, the gap between germline ends came to 21 bases. CDR3 loop: CASSPTGTSSGEQYF. CDR3 sequence (DNA): TGTGCCAGCAGCCCAACTGGAACGAGCAGCGGCGAGCAGTACTTC.

In this sample, this clonotype turned up many times. The gene calls are TRBV29-1 and TRBJ2-2, with D possibly matching TRBD1 (5 bases). This CDR3 has 13 residues. Trimming removed 1 base from V and 7 bases from J, with 10 bases in between. Germline lookup yields CDR1 SQVTM and CDR2 ANQGSEA. CDR3 in DNA: TGCAGCGTTGAAGGGGGCTTTGGCGGGGAGCTGTTTTTT. It is translated as CSVEGGFGGELFF.

In this sample, this clonotype turned up a few times. The chain couples TRBV20-1 to TRBJ2-7; 8 bases fit TRBD1. CDR3 length: 13 amino acids. Germline V lookup: CDR1 DFQATT, CDR2 SNEGSKA (reference sequence). J gave up 1 base and V 3 bases, and 2 bases lay outside the gene matches. The CDR3 region is CSARQGASYEQYF. In DNA, the CDR3 is TGCAGTGCTAGGCAGGGGGCGTCCTACGAGCAGTACTTC.

Worth noting for this clonotype: Only one base separates this from a far larger clonotype, so it likely reflects a read error. The genes are TRBV3-1 and TRBJ2-1; 7 bases match TRBD2. Germline lookup yields CDR1 LGHDT and CDR2 YNNKEL (reference sequence). This CDR3 is built from 14 residues. V lost 2 bases and J lost 10; bases outside the gene matches: 8. The CDR3, as DNA: TGTGCCAGCAGCCAAAAAGGCGGGAGTCGGGAGCAGTTCTTC. Translated, it gives CASSQKGGSREQFF.

The rearrangement links TRBV6-6 to TRBJ2-4; no firm D call. Trimming took off 7 bases at V and 3 bases at J, with 13 bases between the two ends. Germline CDR1 is MNHNY and CDR2 is SVGAGI (reference sequence). The CDR3 contains 14 residues. CDR3 in DNA: TGTGCCAGCACCGGTGGGATAGGCAAAAACATTCAGTACTTC. Translated, it gives CASTGGIGKNIQYF.

In this sample, this clonotype turned up many times. V usage is TRBV3-1 and J usage is TRBJ1-3, with D hard to call. Looked up from germline, CDR1 is LGHDT and CDR2 is YNNKEL (reference sequence). V was pared by 2 bases and J by 0 bases, with 2 bases between. CDR3 size: 13 residues. This CDR3 reads CASSQSSGNTIYF. As DNA, the CDR3 is TGTGCCAGCAGCCAATCCTCTGGAAACACCATATATTTT.

This clonotype was detected many times. The V call is TRBV4-2, the J call TRBJ1-1, with D possibly matching TRBD1 (5 bases). CDR3 length equals 16 residues. CDR1 LGHNA and CDR2 YNFKEQ come from the germline V gene. Trimming shortened V by 4 bases and J by 0 bases, and 15 bases separated the two germline ends. Here the CDR3 reads CASSLPQTAMNTEAFF. CDR3 bases: TGTGCCAGCAGCCTCCCCCAGACAGCCATGAACACTGAAGCTTTCTTT.

This clonotype has ten or more counts. The chain joins TRBV20-1 to TRBJ2-5, with D perhaps matching TRBD2 (6 bases). CDR1 is DFQATT, CDR2 SNEGSKA, per germline (reference sequence). Trimming removed 0 bases at V and 1 base at J, with 12 bases between. The CDR3 contains 15 residues. The CDR3 DNA follows: TGCAGTGCTAGAGACGCAGGTAGCGGCCAAGAGACCCAGTACTTC. The encoded protein is CSARDAGSGQETQYF.

This clonotype was seen many times. The chain combines TRBV6-1 with TRBJ1-3; D remains ambiguous. Germline V CDR1 and CDR2: MNHNS, SASEGT. The CDR3 runs to 18 residues. V lost 8 bases and J lost 4, with 27 bases in between. CDR3 bases: TGTGCCAGCGACCTACACCCCGACGGACGACAAGGAGGAAACACCATATATTTT. This translates into CASDLHPDGRQGGNTIYF.

This clonotype was observed many times. The V and J genes are TRBV6-2 or TRBV6-3 and TRBJ1-5; D is uncertain. Germline lookup yields CDR1 MNHEY and CDR2 SVGEGT. The CDR3 length is 14 residues. V lost 2 bases to trimming and J lost 0 bases, with 5 bases between them. CDR3 protein: CASSYADSNQPQHF. CDR3 in DNA: TGTGCCAGCAGTTACGCAGATAGCAATCAGCCCCAGCATTTT.

V is TRBV18 and J is TRBJ2-1, with D uncertain. Trimming left V 2 bases short and J 4 bases short, with 6 bases between. CDR3 length equals 13 residues. CDR1 is KGHSH, CDR2 LQKENI, per germline. The CDR3 is CASSPAPYNEQFF. Here the CDR3 DNA reads TGTGCCAGCTCACCAGCCCCGTACAATGAGCAGTTCTTC.

This clonotype was recorded many times. The chain links TRBV30 to TRBJ2-7, with 9 bases that match TRBD1. Germline V gives CDR1 GTSNPN, CDR2 SVGIG (reference sequence). CDR3 length: 15 residues. V lost 2 bases, J lost 6 bases, and 11 bases stayed unmatched. In DNA, the CDR3 is TGTGCCTGGAGTCCCCCGGGGACAGGGAAGGGCGAGCAGTACTTC. Translating it yields CAWSPPGTGKGEQYF.

On this clonotype: A single base is all that separates this from a far larger clone, so a read error is likely. The rearrangement uses TRBV7-3 and TRBJ2-5; 9 nucleotides match TRBD2. Germline CDR1 is SGHTA and CDR2 is FQGTGA. The V segment lost 5 bases and the J segment 11 bases; nucleotides outside the gene matches: 24. The CDR3 totals 18 residues. DNA for the CDR3: TGTGCCAGCAGCCCCCAGAGCAGCGGGAGGAGGGGGGGCAATGAGCAGTACTTC. Protein sequence: CASSPQSSGRRGGNEQYF.